What follows are 19 T cell receptor beta chains derived from one specimen sequenced in a study of response to subunit inactivated influenza vaccine. TCRdb fed the RT-PCR reads into MiXCR, producing one record per CDR3 protein. The sample includes approximately 300,000 distinct CDR3 sequences, 22% of them seen just once. Sequencing used PBMCs from blood, obtained 21 months after vaccination. Every receptor here comes from a man aged 50 to 69 who received an inactivated influenza vaccine.

This rearrangement joins TRBV29-1 to TRBJ2-3; D remains unclear. Germline V gene data show CDR1 as SQVTM and CDR2 as ANQGSEA. This CDR3 has 14 residues. The V end was cut by 3 bases, the J end by 5 bases, with 15 bases between. The DNA for the CDR3 is TGCAGCGTTGAGGGGTATGTGGCCCTAGATACGCAGTATTTT. It encodes CSVEGYVALDTQYF.

Only one count was recorded for this clonotype. The chain employs TRBV3-1 and TRBJ2-1, with 7 nucleotides matching TRBD2. Germline V lookup: CDR1 LGHDT, CDR2 YNNKEL (reference sequence). The CDR3 runs to 13 residues. Trimming took 4 bases from V and 8 from J; bases not matched to a gene: 5. This CDR3 is CASSRGLGDEQFF. In DNA, the CDR3 is TGTGCCAGCAGCCGAGGACTAGGCGATGAGCAGTTCTTC.

The rearrangement links TRBV7-9 to TRBJ1-3; no clear D. There are 14 residues in the CDR3. CDR1 and CDR2 from the germline V gene are SEHNR and FQNEAQ (reference sequence). The germline V and J ends were trimmed by 5 bases and 8 bases, with 16 bases remaining between them. The CDR3 region is CASSHRTTVDTIYF. The CDR3 DNA reads TGTGCCAGCAGCCACCGAACCACGGTGGACACCATATATTTT.

This clonotype was observed many times. The chain carries TRBV10-2 and TRBJ1-2, with D perhaps matching TRBD1 (6 bases). V was trimmed by 6 bases and J by 1 base, leaving 36 bases between them. The germline V gene has CDR1 WSHSY and CDR2 SAAADI. This CDR3 comprises 22 residues. The CDR3 nucleotides are TGCGCCAGCAGAAGTAGACAGGACCCTCTTACTTACTCAACTGATAATAACTATGGCTACACCTTC. This codes for CASRSRQDPLTYSTDNNYGYTF.

This clonotype was detected once. The gene calls are TRBV6-2 or TRBV6-3 and TRBJ1-5; no definite D call. CDR1 is MNHEY and CDR2 is SVGEGT in the germline V gene. The ends were cut back, 0 bases at V and 6 bases at J, with 6 bases in the middle. The CDR3 has 13 residues. The CDR3 DNA sequence: TGTGCCAGCAGTTACTCTTTGGTTCAGCCCCAGCATTTT. Translation: CASSYSLVQPQHF.

The CDR3: CASSDGAGSYEQYF. The CDR3 region has the DNA TGTGCCAGCAGTGACGGGGCAGGATCCTACGAGCAGTACTTC. The chain recombines TRBV2 with TRBJ2-7; D is tentatively TRBD1 or TRBD2 (5 bases each). The germline CDR1 and CDR2 sequences are SNHLY and FYNNEI. Trimming took off 3 bases at V and 1 base at J, with 10 bases between the two ends. CDR3 length: 14 residues.

The rearrangement uses TRBV7-2 and TRBJ2-7, with D perhaps matching TRBD1 or TRBD2 (5 bases each). The length of the CDR3 is 14 residues. CDR1 is SGHTA and CDR2 is FQGNSA in the germline V gene. Trimming removed 2 bases from V and 3 bases from J, with 11 bases in between. The CDR3 sequence is CASSLLEGFYEQYF. CDR3 DNA sequence: TGTGCCAGCAGCTTACTAGAGGGGTTCTACGAGCAGTACTTC.

The V call is TRBV5-1, the J call TRBJ2-2; 7 bases align to TRBD1. With 5 bases clipped from V and 6 bases from J, the junction kept 4 bases outside the gene matches. Per germline, CDR1 SGHRS and CDR2 YFSETQ. This CDR3 is 13 amino acids long. The CDR3 DNA follows: TGCGCCAGCAGAGACAGGGACGCCGGGGAGCTGTTTTTT. Its translation: CASRDRDAGELFF.

This clonotype has just a few counts. This chain uses TRBV3-1 with TRBJ2-7, with unresolved D. Germline CDR1 reads LGHDT; CDR2 reads YNNKEL (reference sequence). Trimming took off 3 bases at V and 5 bases at J, with 5 bases between the two ends. CDR3 length: 11 residues. CDR3 region: CASSQSHEQYF. The CDR3 coding sequence is TGTGCCAGCAGCCAGAGCCACGAGCAGTACTTC.

V gene TRBV20-1 combines with J gene TRBJ2-7, with TRBD1 identical over 8 bases. Germline loops: CDR1 DFQATT, CDR2 SNEGSKA (reference sequence). V dropped 0 bases and J dropped 3; count of bases not matched to a gene: 4. The CDR3 runs 14 residues. The DNA of the CDR3 is TGCAGTGCTAGAGAAGGGACAGGACTCTACGAGCAGTACTTC. It translates to CSAREGTGLYEQYF.

Only one count was recorded for this clonotype. The CDR3 sequence is CASSLNGRAGEQFF. The CDR3 bases are TGTGCCAGCAGCTTAAACGGGAGGGCCGGTGAGCAGTTCTTC. The V call is TRBV7-3, the J call TRBJ2-1; 8 bases match TRBD2. The germline V gene has CDR1 SGHTA and CDR2 FQGTGA. This CDR3 is 14 amino acids long. The junction had 5 bases not matched to a gene; V was cut back by 1 base and J by 9 bases.

A few counts support this clonotype. This chain uses TRBV4-1 with TRBJ1-4, with D perhaps TRBD1 (5 bases). CDR1 is MGHRA and CDR2 is YSYEKL in the germline V gene. CDR3 length: 15 residues. V lost 6 bases and J lost 2, with 13 bases in between. The CDR3 region is CASSGWGVTNEKLFF. The CDR3 region has the DNA TGCGCCAGCAGTGGATGGGGGGTGACTAATGAAAAACTGTTTTTT.

This chain uses TRBV5-3 with TRBJ2-5; tentative D call: TRBD2 (5 bases). TRBV5-3 falls under the ORF class, with uncertain function. The CDR3 sequence is 19 residues long. Trimming stripped 0 bases from V and 5 bases from J, with 26 bases between. In DNA form, the CDR3 reads TGTGCCAGAAGCTTGGCGGGTGTGTTTAGCGCCCTGGGTAGCGAGACCCAGTACTTC. It specifies CARSLAGVFSALGSETQYF.

V and J are TRBV20-1 and TRBJ2-7; 12 bases fit TRBD2. The CDR3 sequence is 18 residues long. Germline V lookup: CDR1 DFQATT, CDR2 SNEGSKA (reference sequence). The V and J ends lost 6 bases and 0 bases, in that order; junction bases with no gene match: 15. CDR3 sequence (DNA): TGCAGTGCCCCATCTAGCGGGGGGGCCTTAGTGGGCTCCTACGAGCAGTACTTC. This codes for CSAPSSGGALVGSYEQYF.

This clonotype was seen at least ten times. V usage is TRBV25-1 and J usage is TRBJ2-5; 7 nucleotides agree with TRBD1. The germline gives CDR1 MGHDK, CDR2 SYGVNS. The CDR3 consists of 14 residues. V trimming: 3 bases; J trimming: 9 bases; junction bases outside the gene matches: 10. This CDR3 reads CASSDHTGDGAQYF. The CDR3, as DNA: TGTGCCAGCAGTGACCATACAGGGGACGGGGCCCAGTACTTC.

This clonotype was seen a few times. The chain employs TRBV12-3 or TRBV12-4 and TRBJ1-2, with TRBD1 matching over 9 bases. V dropped 6 bases and J dropped 7; count of bases not matched to a gene: 12. The CDR3 is 15 residues long. The CDR3 here is CASSTQGARGSGYTF. The CDR3 coding sequence is TGTGCCAGCAGCACACAGGGGGCGAGAGGCTCTGGCTACACCTTC.

This clonotype turned up a few times. This rearrangement joins TRBV20-1 to TRBJ2-5; a possible D gene is TRBD2 (6 bases). Looked up from germline, CDR1 is DFQATT and CDR2 is SNEGSKA (reference sequence). The V and J ends lost 4 bases and 4 bases respectively, with 13 bases between them. The length of the CDR3 is 13 residues. The CDR3 coding sequence is TGCAGTGCTATGACTAGTACCAGAGAGACCCAGTACTTC. Its protein is CSAMTSTRETQYF.

This clonotype was found a few times. The genes are TRBV3-1 and TRBJ2-5; maybe TRBD2 (5 bases). Germline-derived CDR1 and CDR2 are LGHDT and YNNKEL (reference sequence). The CDR3 has 15 residues. V was shortened by 1 base and J by 5 bases, with 14 bases between the two germline ends. In nucleotides, the CDR3 is TGTGCCAGCAGCCAAGGCGTGACTTGGGAGGAGACCCAGTACTTC. This gives the protein CASSQGVTWEETQYF.

The chain combines TRBV3-1 with TRBJ2-1, with 8 bases lining up with TRBD2. The CDR3 spans 16 residues. Trimming took 3 bases from V and 8 from J; bases not matched to a gene: 12. Germline V gene lookup returns CDR1 LGHDT and CDR2 YNNKEL (reference sequence). In DNA form, the CDR3 reads TGTGCCAGCAGCCAGACCGGGGGGGCCCGCTATGATGAGCAGTTCTTC. Residues: CASSQTGGARYDEQFF.